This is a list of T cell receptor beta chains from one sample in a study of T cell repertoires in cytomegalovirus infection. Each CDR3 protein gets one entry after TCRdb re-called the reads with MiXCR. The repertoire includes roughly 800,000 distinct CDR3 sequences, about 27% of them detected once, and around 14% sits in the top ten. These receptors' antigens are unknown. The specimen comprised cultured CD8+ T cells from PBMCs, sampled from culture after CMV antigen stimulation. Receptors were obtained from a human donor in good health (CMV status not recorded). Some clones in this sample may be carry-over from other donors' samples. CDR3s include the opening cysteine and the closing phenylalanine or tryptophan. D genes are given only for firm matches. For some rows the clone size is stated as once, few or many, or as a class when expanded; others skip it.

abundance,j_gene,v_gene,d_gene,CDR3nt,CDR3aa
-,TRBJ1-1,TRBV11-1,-,TGTGCCAACAGCTTCGGGCAGAACACTGAAGCTTTCTTT,CANSFGQNTEAFF
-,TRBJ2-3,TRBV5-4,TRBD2,TGTGCCAGCAGCCGCGGGGAGCGGGGGTACACAGATACGCAGTATTTT,CASSRGERGYTDTQYF
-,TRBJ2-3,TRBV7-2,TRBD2,TGTGCCAGCAGCTTATATCGGCGGGGGGGAGCGGGCACAGATACGCAGTATTTT,CASSLYRRGGAGTDTQYF
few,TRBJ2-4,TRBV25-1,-,TGTGCCAGCACCTCAGACAGCCTAGCCAAAAACATTCAGTACTTC,CASTSDSLAKNIQYF
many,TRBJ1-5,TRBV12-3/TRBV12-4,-,TGTGCCAGCAGTTCCCGAGGCAGGGCTCATCAGCCCCAGCATTTT,CASSSRGRAHQPQHF
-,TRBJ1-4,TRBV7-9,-,TGTGCCAGCAGCTTACCGGGACGTAGTGCAACTAATGAAAAACTGTTTTTT,CASSLPGRSATNEKLFF
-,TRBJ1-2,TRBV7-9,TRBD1,TGTGCCAGCAGCTTATGGCAGGGGGCTACGGCCTATGGCTACACCTTC,CASSLWQGATAYGYTF
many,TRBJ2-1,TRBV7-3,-,TGTGCCAGCAGCTTATTTACCGGGCACAATGAGCAGTTCTTC,CASSLFTGHNEQFF
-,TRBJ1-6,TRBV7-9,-,TGTGCCAGCAGCTTAGCTGCGGTGACAGAGCATTCACCCCTCCACTTT,CASSLAAVTEHSPLHF
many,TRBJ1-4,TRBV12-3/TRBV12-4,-,TGTGCCAGCAGTTTTATCGTACCAACTTCTGGATCAACTAATGAAAAACTGTTTTTT,CASSFIVPTSGSTNEKLFF
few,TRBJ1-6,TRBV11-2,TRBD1,TGTGCCAGCAGCTTATGGGACAGGGAGATGGATTCACCCCTCCACTTT,CASSLWDREMDSPLHF
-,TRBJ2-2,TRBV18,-,TGTGCCAGCTCACCAGAGTTAGCGAACACCGGGGAGCTGTTTTTT,CASSPELANTGELFF
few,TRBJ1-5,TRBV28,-,TGTGCCAGCAGTATCTCCGGGCTTAGTCAGCCCCAGCATTTT,CASSISGLSQPQHF
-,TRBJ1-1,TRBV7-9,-,TGTGCCAGCAGGCCTCCGGGCGGCACTGAAGCTTTCTTT,CASRPPGGTEAFF
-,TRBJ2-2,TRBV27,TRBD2,TGTGCCAGCAGTTTTGGTAGCGGGGGGACCGGGGAGCTGTTTTTT,CASSFGSGGTGELFF
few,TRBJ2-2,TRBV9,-,TGTGCCAGCAGCTGGGGGGAACAGGGGAACACCGGGGAGCTGTTTTTT,CASSWGEQGNTGELFF
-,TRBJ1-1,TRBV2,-,TGTGCCAGCAGTGCTAGGTGGGGGGGCACCGGGAACACTGAAGCTTTCTTT,CASSARWGGTGNTEAFF
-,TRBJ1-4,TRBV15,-,TGTGCCACCAGTAAGGTGATCCTCGCAACTAATGAAAAACTGTTTTTT,CATSKVILATNEKLFF
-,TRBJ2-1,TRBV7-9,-,TGTGCCAGCAGCTCCCGACTACCGAACAATGAGCAGTTCTTC,CASSSRLPNNEQFF
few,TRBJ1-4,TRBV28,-,TGTGCCAGCAGGTCGACAGGATCGGGGTATAATGAAAAACTGTTTTTT,CASRSTGSGYNEKLFF
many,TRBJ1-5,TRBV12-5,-,TGTGCTAGTGGTTTGGTAATAGGGACCTCCCTCGGCAATCAGCCCCAGCATTTT,CASGLVIGTSLGNQPQHF
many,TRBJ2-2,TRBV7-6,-,TGTGCCAGCAGCTTAGGGGTAGCTAACACCGGGGAGCTGTTTTTT,CASSLGVANTGELFF
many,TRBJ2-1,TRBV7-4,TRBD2,TGTGCCAGCAGCCCAATTACCGGGACTAGCGGGCCGCTTTGGGATGAGCAGTTCTTC,CASSPITGTSGPLWDEQFF
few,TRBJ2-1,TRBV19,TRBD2,TGTGCCAGTTGGAAGGGGGTCTCGGGGGGGAATCCCAATGAGCAGTTCTTC,CASWKGVSGGNPNEQFF
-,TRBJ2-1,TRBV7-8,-,TGTGCCAGCAGCTTAGAAGTAGCGCTCTCCTACAATGAGCAGTTCTTC,CASSLEVALSYNEQFF
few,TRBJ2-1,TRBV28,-,TGTGCCAGCATAGGCTATAAGTACAATGAGCAGTTCTTC,CASIGYKYNEQFF
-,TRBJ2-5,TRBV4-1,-,TGCGCCAGCAGTGGGGCAGATCAAGAGACCCAGTACTTC,CASSGADQETQYF
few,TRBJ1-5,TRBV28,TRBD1,TGTGCCAGCAGTTGGATCCCAGGACAGGGGGAAAATCAGCCCCAGCATTTT,CASSWIPGQGENQPQHF
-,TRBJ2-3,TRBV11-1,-,TGTGCCACCCACCGCGGGAGCACAGATACGCAGTATTTT,CATHRGSTDTQYF
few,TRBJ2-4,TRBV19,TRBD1,TGTGCCAGTAGTATTAACAGGGGGAGCAAAAACATTCAGTACTTC,CASSINRGSKNIQYF
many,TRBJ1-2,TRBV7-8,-,TGTGCCAGCAGCCAATACAGGGAGAGCGTGCGCGGCTACACCTTC,CASSQYRESVRGYTF
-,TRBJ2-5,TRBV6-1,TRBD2,TGTGCCAGCAGTGGCTGGGAGGGTCAAGAGACCCAGTACTTC,CASSGWEGQETQYF
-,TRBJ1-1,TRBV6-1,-,TGTGCCAGCAGTGAAGCTGTCAGGGCCAACACTGAAGCTTTCTTT,CASSEAVRANTEAFF
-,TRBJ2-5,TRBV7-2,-,TGTGCCAGCAGCCTCGAGGGGGGGTGGCGAGAGACCCAGTACTTC,CASSLEGGWRETQYF
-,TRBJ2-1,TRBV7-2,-,TGTGCCAGCAGCTTAGCTTTTGGGGGGGCTCGAAATGAGCAGTTCTTC,CASSLAFGGARNEQFF
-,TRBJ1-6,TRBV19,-,TGTGCCAGTAGTATGGAGAGTCCGGGAAGGGCCGGTTCACCCCTCCACTTT,CASSMESPGRAGSPLHF
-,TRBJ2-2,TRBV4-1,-,TGCGCCAGCAGCCAGGGCCATGGACAGTCCGGCTTGCCGCTGTTTTTT,CASSQGHGQSGLPLFF
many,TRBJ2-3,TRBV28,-,TGTGCCAGCAGTTCGAATACCAACCCCAGGGACCCGCAGGATACGCAGTATTTT,CASSSNTNPRDPQDTQYF
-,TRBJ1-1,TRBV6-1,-,TGTGCCAGCAGCCCCGAATCCCACACTGAAGCTTTCTTT,CASSPESHTEAFF
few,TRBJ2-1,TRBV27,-,TGTGCCAGCAGTTTGAAGTGGAGCTCCTACAATGAGCAGTTCTTC,CASSLKWSSYNEQFF
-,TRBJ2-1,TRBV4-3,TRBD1,TGCGCCAGCAGCCAAGCCGGGACAGGGGCCGGCAATGAGCAGTTCTTC,CASSQAGTGAGNEQFF
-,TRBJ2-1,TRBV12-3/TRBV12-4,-,TGTGCCAGCAGTTTAATGGGGACGTCCTACAATGAGCAGTTCTTC,CASSLMGTSYNEQFF
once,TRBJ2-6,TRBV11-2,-,TGTGCCAGCAGCCCACCAGACACGGTCGCACGGGGGGCCAACGTCCTGACTTTC,CASSPPDTVARGANVLTF
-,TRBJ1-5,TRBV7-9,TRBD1,TGTGCCAGCAGCGCCGGGACAGGGGCCCAGCCCCAGCATTTT,CASSAGTGAQPQHF
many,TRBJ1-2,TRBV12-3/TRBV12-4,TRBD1,TGTGCCAGCAGTCCATCCGGGACAGGCTATGGCTACACCTTC,CASSPSGTGYGYTF
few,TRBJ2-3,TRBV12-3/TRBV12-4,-,TGTGCCAGCAGCTCTTCCCCAGTGGCCTACGGAGATACGCAGTATTTT,CASSSSPVAYGDTQYF
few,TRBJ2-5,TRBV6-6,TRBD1,TGTGCCAGCAGTCCAACGGACAGGGCCCTCTATGAGACCCAGTACTTC,CASSPTDRALYETQYF
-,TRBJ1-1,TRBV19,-,TGCGCCAGCAGAGATAACACTGAAGCTTTCTTT,CASRDNTEAFF